These 26 T cell receptor beta chains came from one sample sequenced in a study of patients and donors after allogeneic stem cell transplantation. TCRdb analysed the RT-PCR reads with MiXCR anew, one entry per CDR3 protein. The table has around 150,000 distinct CDR3 sequences, approximately 28% seen once. The sequenced sample consisted of blood, either unsorted or a sorted T cell fraction (not recorded which). The origin of the receptors is a human donor who was either an allogeneic HSCT recipient or a stem cell or donor lymphocyte infusion donor (not recorded which). It is not recorded whose cells these are; they may come from a transplant donor.

In this sample, this clonotype turned up a few times. The rearrangement joins TRBV3-1 to TRBJ1-5; tentative D call: TRBD1 (6 bases). The germline V gene has CDR1 LGHDT and CDR2 YNNKEL (reference sequence). The V gene lost 4 bases and the J gene lost 4 bases, with 20 bases spanning the gap. The CDR3 covers 17 residues. This chain's CDR3 is CASSPSSGQKRNQPQHF. DNA of the CDR3: TGTGCCAGCAGCCCTTCTTCGGGACAAAAGAGAAATCAGCCCCAGCATTTT.

The rearrangement links TRBV14 to TRBJ2-7; D possibly corresponds to TRBD1 (5 bases). CDR3 length equals 14 residues. The V end lost 3 bases, the J end lost 10 bases, and 19 bases lay between the germline ends. The germline gives CDR1 SGHDN, CDR2 FVKESK. CDR3: CASSHDIFIGQQYF. The CDR3 nucleotides are TGTGCCAGCAGCCATGACATTTTTATTGGACAACAGTACTTC.

This clonotype was seen a few times. The chain has TRBV25-1 and TRBJ1-1, with 9 bases matching TRBD1. The CDR3 sequence is 14 residues long. Trimming cost V 5 bases and J 8 bases; bases outside gene matches: 9. CDR1 is MGHDK and CDR2 is SYGVNS in the germline V gene. This chain's CDR3 is CASSLQGARVEAFF. The CDR3, as DNA: TGTGCCAGCAGTCTACAGGGGGCCCGGGTGGAAGCTTTCTTT. Complete variable domain (other parts from reference TRBV25-1 and TRBJ1-1): EADIYQTPRYLVIGTGKKITLECSQTMGHDKMYWYQQDPGMELHLIHYSYGVNSTEKGDLSSESTVSRIRTEHFPLTLESARPSHTSQYLCASSLQGARVEAFFGQGTRLTVV.

This clonotype was observed a few times. This sequence joins TRBV6-6 and TRBJ1-4; tentatively, D is TRBD1 (5 bases). Trimming pared 1 base from V and 4 bases from J, leaving 13 bases between. Germline V lookup: CDR1 MNHNY, CDR2 SVGAGI (reference sequence). The CDR3 runs to 16 residues. CDR3 sequence reads: CASSYLRDGRNEKLFF. Here the CDR3 DNA reads TGTGCCAGCAGTTACTTACGGGACGGCCGTAATGAAAAACTGTTTTTT.

J is TRBJ2-5 and V is TRBV3-1; 15 bases are a match to TRBD2. Germline V gene data show CDR1 as LGHDT and CDR2 as YNNKEL (reference sequence). CDR3 length equals 16 residues. The junction had 5 bases not matched to a gene; V was cut back by 4 bases and J by 5 bases. CDR3 region: CASSLGLAGGKETQYF. The CDR3 nucleotides read TGTGCCAGCAGCCTTGGACTAGCGGGAGGGAAGGAGACCCAGTACTTC.

The chain employs TRBV20-1 and TRBJ2-1; D tentatively fits TRBD1 or TRBD2 (5 bases each). V lost 6 bases and J 5 bases, leaving 14 bases between the germline ends. CDR1 is DFQATT and CDR2 is SNEGSKA in the germline V gene (reference sequence). This CDR3 is 13 amino acids long. The CDR3 DNA is TGCAGTGCCAGGGAGTCCCTCCACAATGAGCAGTTCTTC. Its translation is CSARESLHNEQFF.

This chain uses TRBV5-1 with TRBJ1-1, with 8 bases matching TRBD1. The V segment lost 4 bases and the J segment 2 bases; nucleotides outside the gene matches: 7. Germline CDR1 SGHRS, CDR2 YFSETQ. The CDR3 has 15 amino acids. The CDR3 sequence: CASSGADRGNTEAFF. The CDR3 coding sequence is TGCGCCAGCAGCGGAGCTGACAGGGGCAACACTGAAGCTTTCTTT. Supplemented by reference TRBV5-1 and TRBJ1-1, the full variable domain reads KAGVTQTPRYLIKTRGQQVTLSCSPISGHRSVSWYQQTPGQGLQFLFEYFSETQRNKGNFPGRFSGRQFSNSRSEMNVSTLELGDSALYLCASSGADRGNTEAFFGQGTRLTVV.

The J gene is TRBJ1-6, the V gene TRBV30, with no clear D. The CDR3 length is 13 residues. From germline, CDR1 is GTSNPN and CDR2 SVGIG (reference sequence). Trimming cost V 0 bases and J 7 bases, with 7 bases left between them. CDR3 nucleotide sequence: TGTGCCTGGAGTGTAAAGCACAATTCACCCCTCCACTTT. It is translated as CAWSVKHNSPLHF.

The rearrangement joins TRBV12-3 or TRBV12-4 to TRBJ1-2, with 7 positions matching TRBD1. V dropped 5 bases and J dropped 2; count of bases not matched to a gene: 5. CDR3 length: 14 residues. In DNA, the CDR3 is TGTGCCAGCAGTCCGGGACAGTCCAACTATGGCTACACCTTC. Translation: CASSPGQSNYGYTF.

The chain has TRBV7-2 and TRBJ2-5; 7 nucleotides align to TRBD1. Germline CDR1 and CDR2: SGHTA and FQGNSA. V lost 4 bases, J lost 3 bases, and 8 bases stayed unmatched. The CDR3 has 15 residues. CDR3 DNA sequence: TGTGCCAGCAGCTGGTCTTCGGGACAGAAAGAGACCCAGTACTTC. Its translation: CASSWSSGQKETQYF.

There are a few counts of this clonotype. The chain links TRBV5-1 to TRBJ1-1, with no clear D. The CDR3 has 14 residues. Trimming took off 0 bases at V and 4 bases at J, with 10 bases between the two ends. Germline V CDR1 and CDR2: SGHRS, YFSETQ. This chain's CDR3 is CASSLEAGITEAFF. The CDR3 DNA is TGCGCCAGCAGCTTGGAGGCGGGGATCACTGAAGCTTTCTTT.

This clonotype was picked up many times. The chain carries TRBV7-9 and TRBJ1-1; 10 bases line up with TRBD1. Trimming took 6 bases from V and 8 from J; bases not matched to a gene: 12. This CDR3 region has 15 residues. The germline CDR1 and CDR2 sequences are SEHNR and FQNEAQ (reference sequence). The CDR3 DNA reads as TGTGCCAGCAGTTATCTGGGGGACAGGGGCCTAGAAGCTTTCTTT. Translating it yields CASSYLGDRGLEAFF.

With regard to this clonotype: This may come from a read error, since a much larger clone is one base off. The chain links TRBV2 to TRBJ1-1, with D unclear. This CDR3 is 14 amino acids long. Per the germline V gene, CDR1 is SNHLY and CDR2 is FYNNEI. This CDR3 is CASTEYSLNTEVFF. The CDR3 DNA follows: TGTGCCAGCACTGAATACTCCTTGAACACTGAAGTTTTCTTT.

The table lists this clonotype with many counts. The chain is built from TRBV6-2 or TRBV6-3 and TRBJ2-7; weak D call: TRBD1 (6 bases). Trimming removed 2 bases at V and 2 bases at J, with 7 bases between. CDR3 length: 13 amino acids. Germline V gene data show CDR1 as MNHEY and CDR2 as SVGEGT. CDR3 sequence reads: CASSYTGTYEQYF. CDR3 nucleotide sequence: TGTGCCAGCAGTTACACAGGGACCTACGAGCAGTACTTC.

The V call is TRBV11-2, the J call TRBJ2-1, with TRBD2 matching 14 bases. Trimming removed 1 base from V and 6 bases from J; junction bases left unmatched: 8. This CDR3 spans 18 amino acids. CDR1 is SGHAT, CDR2 FQNNGV, per germline. This CDR3 is CASSLGGTSGSTGNEQFF. The DNA of the CDR3 is TGTGCCAGCAGCTTAGGAGGGACTAGCGGGAGTACGGGCAATGAGCAGTTCTTC.

This clonotype was detected a few times. This chain connects TRBV27 to TRBJ1-6, with D maybe TRBD1 (5 bases). V dropped 3 bases and J dropped 5 bases, with 11 bases sitting between them. Germline assignment: CDR1 MNHEY and CDR2 SMNVEV (reference sequence). The CDR3 length is 15 residues. The CDR3 coding sequence is TGTGCCAGCAGTTTCTCCGGGACTGATAATTCACCCCTCCACTTT. This gives the protein CASSFSGTDNSPLHF.

The CDR3 spells CASSVLSGTPLYNEQFF. The CDR3 coding sequence is TGTGCCAGCAGTGTTCTGTCCGGGACACCCCTTTACAATGAGCAGTTCTTC. This sequence joins TRBV2 and TRBJ2-1; D may be TRBD1 (6 bases). Germline V gene lookup returns CDR1 SNHLY and CDR2 FYNNEI. The CDR3 totals 17 residues. V lost 4 bases to trimming and J lost 4 bases, with 20 bases between them. Combining the CDR3 with reference TRBV2 and TRBJ2-1 gives the whole variable domain EPEVTQTPSHQVTQMGQEVILRCVPISNHLYFYWYRQILGQKVEFLVSFYNNEISEKSEIFDDQFSVERPDGSNFTLKIRSTKLEDSAMYFCASSVLSGTPLYNEQFFGPGTRLTVL.

This clonotype has more than one count but fewer than ten. The rearrangement uses TRBV20-1 and TRBJ2-3; a weak D match, TRBD2 (5 bases). V lost 0 bases and J 6 bases, leaving 16 bases between the germline ends. The CDR3 spans 15 residues. Germline lookup yields CDR1 DFQATT and CDR2 SNEGSKA (reference sequence). This CDR3 is CSARDRASRGDTQYF. In DNA form, the CDR3 reads TGCAGTGCTAGAGATCGGGCGTCCCGAGGGGATACGCAGTATTTT.

The gene calls are TRBV6-5 and TRBJ2-2; D uncertain. V gave up 5 bases and J gave up 0 bases, with 4 bases separating them. Germline V gives CDR1 MNHEY, CDR2 SVGAGI. The CDR3 contains 13 residues. CDR3 sequence reads: CASSHPNTGELFF. In DNA, the CDR3 is TGTGCCAGCAGTCACCCGAACACCGGGGAGCTGTTTTTT.

This clonotype was picked up a small number of times. The chain links TRBV29-1 to TRBJ2-7; 9 bases align to TRBD2. Germline CDR1 SQVTM, CDR2 ANQGSEA. The CDR3 runs 12 residues. The V gene end was trimmed by 6 bases and the J gene end by 3 bases; junction bases not matched to a gene: 3. The CDR3, as DNA: TGCAGCGTGGGACTAGCAGACTACGAGCAGTACTTC. This sequence encodes CSVGLADYEQYF.

This clonotype was found a few times. The chain uses TRBV2 and TRBJ1-2; TRBD1 aligns across 10 bases. V dropped 6 bases and J dropped 2; count of bases not matched to a gene: 3. Germline CDR1 SNHLY, CDR2 FYNNEI. The CDR3 is 14 amino acids. This CDR3 is CASRRQGANYGYTF. The CDR3 nucleotides read TGTGCCAGCAGGAGACAGGGGGCGAACTATGGCTACACCTTC.

The rearrangement joins TRBV12-3 or TRBV12-4 to TRBJ2-7; tentatively, D is TRBD1 (5 bases). V lost 6 bases, J lost 1 base, and 7 bases lay in between. CDR3 length: 12 amino acids. CDR3 sequence (DNA): TGTGCCAGCAGAGGACAATCCTACGAGCAGTACTTC. Its translation: CASRGQSYEQYF.

CDR3 nucleotides: TGTGCCAGCAGCAAATCAGCTTTAGGGGCAGCGGGAGGTCCCTACGAGCAGTACTTC. Translation gives CASSKSALGAAGGPYEQYF. This sequence joins TRBV21-1 and TRBJ2-7; the D call TRBD2 from the table was never checked on the DNA. TRBV21-1 is described as a pseudogene. The CDR3 extends over 19 amino acids.

This clonotype appeared a few times. The V and J genes are TRBV4-2 and TRBJ2-7; TRBD2 aligns across 11 bases. The germline gives CDR1 LGHNA, CDR2 YNFKEQ. The CDR3 has 16 residues. Losses at the gene ends were 0 bases for V and 4 bases for J; bases not matched to a gene: 5. DNA of the CDR3: TGTGCCAGCAGCCAAGATAGAACTAGCGGGAGTTACGAGCAGTACTTC. The encoded protein is CASSQDRTSGSYEQYF.

V gene TRBV5-1 combines with J gene TRBJ2-1; the D gene is possibly TRBD2 (6 bases). V was shortened by 3 bases and J by 5 bases, with 15 bases between the two germline ends. This CDR3 region has 15 residues. Looked up from germline, CDR1 is SGHRS and CDR2 is YFSETQ. The CDR3 sequence is CASSSEAGLDNEQFF. CDR3 sequence (DNA): TGCGCCAGCAGCTCGGAAGCGGGTCTCGACAATGAGCAGTTCTTC.

V gene TRBV27 combines with J gene TRBJ2-5, with D unclear. V was clipped by 2 bases and J by 5 bases, with 12 bases between them. This CDR3 is built from 14 residues. Germline CDR1 and CDR2: MNHEY and SMNVEV (reference sequence). CDR3: CASSLRASGETQYF. CDR3 DNA: TGTGCCAGCAGTTTACGGGCTAGTGGCGAGACCCAGTACTTC.